Listed here are 32 T cell receptor beta chains from one sample, sequenced in a study of shared clonotypes between healthy human individuals. Produced via immunoSEQ multiplex PCR; TCRdb's table is partial and in-frame only. The data contain hundreds of thousands of clones, less than 85% of them singletons. The sequenced sample was memory CD4+ T cells sorted from blood. Sample subset: CD45RA-negative fraction. The receptors come from a woman between 25 and 40 years old in good health.

This clone came up once. V is TRBV27 and J is TRBJ2-1; TRBD2 matches 10 bases. CDR3 length: 17 residues. From germline, CDR1 is MNHEY and CDR2 SMNVEV (reference sequence). Losses at the gene ends were 0 bases for V and 8 bases for J; bases not matched to a gene: 10. CDR3: CASSLSQALAGVYEQFF. CDR3 bases: TGTGCCAGCAGTTTATCTCAGGCGCTAGCGGGAGTCTATGAGCAGTTCTTC.

This clone has just a few counts. The chain joins TRBV13 to TRBJ1-2; unclear D gene. V gave up 2 bases and J gave up 3 bases, with 10 bases separating them. Germline-derived CDR1 and CDR2 are PRHDT and FYEKMQ (reference sequence). The length of the CDR3 is 14 residues. In DNA form, the CDR3 reads TGTGCCAGCAGCTTATTACAATCTGACTATGGCTACACCTTC. It translates to CASSLLQSDYGYTF.

The J gene is TRBJ2-3, the V gene TRBV18; D ambiguous. Germline V gene lookup returns CDR1 KGHSH and CDR2 LQKENI. This CDR3 is built from 16 residues. Deletions cut 9 bases from V and 6 bases from J, with 25 bases between. As DNA, the CDR3 is TGTGCCAGTTCAGGCCGGCTTGGAGACCGTAGTGATACGCAGTATTTT. Its protein product is CASSGRLGDRSDTQYF.

The chain couples TRBV27 to TRBJ2-1; 10 bases agree with TRBD2. V trimming: 6 bases; J trimming: 8 bases; junction bases outside the gene matches: 10. This CDR3 comprises 15 residues. The V gene's germline CDR1 is MNHEY and CDR2 SMNVEV (reference sequence). CDR3 sequence: CASSHSGRARDEQFF. The CDR3 DNA is TGTGCCAGCAGCCACAGCGGGAGGGCCAGGGATGAGCAGTTCTTC.

The CDR3, as DNA: TGTGCCTGTCGGGCGGGAGTCGGCTACGAGCAGTACTTC. Translating it yields CACRAGVGYEQYF. This sequence joins TRBV30 and TRBJ2-7, with 7 bases aligning to TRBD2. After removal of 6 bases from V and 3 bases from J, the junction contained 8 bases not matched to a gene. CDR1 GTSNPN and CDR2 SVGIG come from the germline V gene (reference sequence). This CDR3 region has 13 residues.

This clone has a handful of counts. A much larger clone differs by one base, so this may be a read error. Other DNA sequences in this specimen translate into the identical CDR3. This sequence joins TRBV27 and TRBJ2-3; D is uncertain. The germline V and J ends were trimmed by 4 bases and 2 bases, with 1 base remaining between them. The CDR3 runs 11 residues. Germline CDR1 MNHEY, CDR2 SMNVEV (reference sequence). CDR3 nucleotide sequence: TGTGCCAGCAGTTCCACAGATACGCAGTATTTT. This codes for CASSSTDTQYF.

As regards this clone: A read error may explain this, as a much larger clone is one base away. This specimen includes other DNA sequences encoding the same CDR3. The chain recombines TRBV11-2 with TRBJ2-3, with D uncertain. The germline V gene encodes CDR1 SGHAT and CDR2 FQNNGV. This CDR3 contains 11 residues. The V end lost 3 bases, the J end lost 6 bases, and 4 bases lay between the germline ends. In DNA form, the CDR3 reads TGTGCCAGCAGCTTGGGGGATACGCAGTATTTT. Translating it yields CASSLGDTQYF.

The chain recombines TRBV5-1 with TRBJ2-7; TRBD1 agrees at 7 bases. This CDR3 has 15 residues. The germline V gene has CDR1 SGHRS and CDR2 YFSETQ. V dropped 0 bases and J dropped 7; count of bases not matched to a gene: 10. CDR3 in DNA: TGCGCCAGCAGCTTGGCGACAGGGCCTCAGGGGGAGCAGTACTTC. Its translation is CASSLATGPQGEQYF. Using reference TRBV5-1 and TRBJ2-7 for the parts outside the CDR3, the full variable domain is KAGVTQTPRYLIKTRGQQVTLSCSPISGHRSVSWYQQTPGQGLQFLFEYFSETQRNKGNFPGRFSGRQFSNSRSEMNVSTLELGDSALYLCASSLATGPQGEQYFGPGTRLTVT.

To note about this clone: At the DNA level, this CDR3 is encoded by other sequences in the same sample as well. The gene calls are TRBV11-2 and TRBJ2-3; D is uncertain. This CDR3 is 12 amino acids long. Trimming pared 3 bases from V and 0 bases from J, leaving 1 base between. CDR1 SGHAT and CDR2 FQNNGV come from the germline V gene. CDR3: CASSLSTDTQYF. The CDR3 DNA reads TGTGCCAGCAGCTTGAGCACAGATACGCAGTATTTT.

The J gene is TRBJ2-7, the V gene TRBV5-1; D not certain. This CDR3 spans 15 amino acids. Germline V gene sequence: CDR1 SGHRS, CDR2 YFSETQ. V was shortened by 4 bases and J by 2 bases, with 16 bases between the two germline ends. The CDR3 DNA is TGCGCCAGCAGCGAGGACCCAGAAGGACCCTACGAGCAGTACTTC. It is translated as CASSEDPEGPYEQYF.

The chain employs TRBV11-2 and TRBJ2-4, with TRBD2 matching over 8 bases. J was trimmed by 2 bases and V by 0 bases; bases with no gene match: 9. The germline V gene has CDR1 SGHAT and CDR2 FQNNGV. The CDR3 runs to 18 residues. DNA of the CDR3: TGTGCCAGCAGCTTAGATCTCGGGGGGGCATCGTCCAAAAACATTCAGTACTTC. Translation gives CASSLDLGGASSKNIQYF.

V gene TRBV7-8 combines with J gene TRBJ2-7, with TRBD1 matching over 8 bases. Germline lookup yields CDR1 SGHVS and CDR2 FQNEAQ. Trimming took 4 bases from V and 2 from J; bases not matched to a gene: 7. The CDR3 extends over 15 amino acids. The CDR3 DNA reads TGTGCCAGCAGCTCTACCGACAGGGGCCCCTACGAGCAGTACTTC. Protein: CASSSTDRGPYEQYF.

The rearrangement links TRBV5-4 to TRBJ1-2; the match to TRBD1 covers 8 bases. Looked up from germline, CDR1 is SGHNT and CDR2 is YYREEE (reference sequence). The CDR3 sequence is 15 residues long. V lost 4 bases, J lost 4 bases, and 9 bases stayed unmatched. The CDR3 spells CASSQMTGASYGYTF. CDR3 nucleotides: TGTGCCAGCAGCCAAATGACAGGGGCCTCCTATGGCTACACCTTC.

The chain links TRBV9 to TRBJ2-1; weak D call: TRBD2 (6 bases). V shed 2 bases and J shed 7 bases, with 16 bases lying between them. Germline CDR1 is SGDLS and CDR2 is YYNGEE. This CDR3 comprises 15 residues. The CDR3 protein is CASSVRLGDSNEQFF. CDR3 sequence (DNA): TGTGCCAGCAGCGTCCGACTAGGCGATTCTAATGAGCAGTTCTTC.

V and J are TRBV25-1 and TRBJ2-1, with unresolved D. Germline CDR1 MGHDK, CDR2 SYGVNS. The CDR3 is 16 residues long. The germline V and J ends were trimmed by 11 bases and 5 bases, with 25 bases remaining between them. The DNA for the CDR3 is TGTGCCGCTAGAAGCCCTCAGGCTAGTGAAAACAATGAGCAGTTCTTC. Protein product: CAARSPQASENNEQFF.

The rearrangement joins TRBV2 to TRBJ1-2; no reliable D call. Germline loops: CDR1 SNHLY, CDR2 FYNNEI. The CDR3 is made up of 13 amino acids. The ends were cut back, 6 bases at V and 4 bases at J, with 12 bases in the middle. The CDR3 DNA reads TGTGCCAGCAGCCGAGCAGAACCCTATGGCTACACCTTC. This gives the protein CASSRAEPYGYTF. The full variable domain, rest sourced from reference TRBV2 and TRBJ1-2, is EPEVTQTPSHQVTQMGQEVILRCVPISNHLYFYWYRQILGQKVEFLVSFYNNEISEKSEIFDDQFSVERPDGSNFTLKIRSTKLEDSAMYFCASSRAEPYGYTFGSGTRLTVV.

This clone was observed a few times. This CDR3 reads CASSLGHEFSRGFF. The CDR3 DNA reads as TGCGCCAGCAGCTTGGGCCACGAGTTCTCCCGGGGTTTCTTT. The rearrangement uses TRBV5-1 and TRBJ1-1, with D unresolved. This CDR3 spans 14 amino acids. Trimming stripped 0 bases from V and 13 bases from J, with 19 bases between. Germline V CDR1 and CDR2: SGHRS, YFSETQ.

In regard to this clone: The sample has other DNA sequences that encode this CDR3 too. The V and J genes are TRBV28 and TRBJ2-7, with TRBD1 identical over 9 bases. The V segment lost 2 bases and the J segment 6 bases; nucleotides outside the gene matches: 2. The CDR3 is 13 residues long. Per germline, CDR1 MDHEN and CDR2 SYDVKM. CDR3 nucleotides: TGTGCCAGCAGTTTAAACAGGGGGCGCGAGCAGTACTTC. Its protein product is CASSLNRGREQYF. The full variable domain, rest sourced from reference TRBV28 and TRBJ2-7, is DVKVTQSSRYLVKRTGEKVFLECVQDMDHENMFWYRQDPGLGLRLIYFSYDVKMKEKGDIPEGYSVSREKKERFSLILESASTNQTSMYLCASSLNRGREQYFGPGTRLTVT.

This chain connects TRBV27 to TRBJ2-2; D gene uncertain. Per germline, CDR1 MNHEY and CDR2 SMNVEV (reference sequence). This CDR3 has 17 residues. V shed 5 bases and J shed 2 bases, with 18 bases lying between them. The CDR3 DNA follows: TGTGCCAGCAGTCCAACCGCTCTGGCATACAACACCGGGGAGCTGTTTTTT. Protein: CASSPTALAYNTGELFF.

The chain uses TRBV21-1 and TRBJ1-3. TRBV21-1 is recorded as a pseudogene. The CDR3 covers 17 residues. Here the CDR3 reads CASSPRGTTHSGNTIYF. For the CDR3, the DNA is TGTGCCAGCAGCCCCAGAGGAACTACACACTCTGGAAACACCATATATTTT.

This clone has a single count. The rearrangement joins TRBV25-1 to TRBJ2-7; 10 bases agree with TRBD2. The V and J ends lost 1 base and 4 bases, in that order; junction bases with no gene match: 7. The germline CDR1 and CDR2 sequences are MGHDK and SYGVNS. The CDR3 runs 16 residues. The CDR3 nucleotides read TGTGCCAGCAGTGAATGGACTAGCGGAGGTTCATACGAGCAGTACTTC. Residues: CASSEWTSGGSYEQYF.

The V and J genes are TRBV19 and TRBJ2-2, with a tentative D call TRBD2 (6 bases). Trimming took 0 bases from V and 6 from J, leaving 17 bases between them. Germline lookup yields CDR1 LNHDA and CDR2 SQIVND (reference sequence). The CDR3 runs 17 residues. The CDR3: CASSIDGAGFDAGELFF. In DNA, the CDR3 is TGTGCCAGTAGTATAGATGGGGCGGGATTCGACGCCGGGGAGCTGTTTTTT.

A few counts support this clone. The V and J genes are TRBV27 and TRBJ2-1, with D unclear. CDR3 length equals 16 residues. V shed 0 bases and J shed 9 bases, with 18 bases lying between them. Germline V lookup: CDR1 MNHEY, CDR2 SMNVEV (reference sequence). CDR3 in DNA: TGTGCCAGCAGTTTATCAATGGCAGGCGCTTATAGTGAGCAGTTCTTC. It encodes CASSLSMAGAYSEQFF.

The CDR3 loop is CASSPGIHYGYTF. The CDR3 DNA is TGTGCCAGCAGCCCGGGAATACACTATGGCTACACCTTC. The genes are TRBV28 and TRBJ1-2; D is unresolved. The CDR3 covers 13 residues. The germline gives CDR1 MDHEN, CDR2 SYDVKM. Trimming shortened V by 6 bases and J by 3 bases, and 11 bases separated the two germline ends.

The rearrangement uses TRBV28 and TRBJ2-2, with a tentative D call TRBD1 (5 bases). V lost 3 bases, J lost 7 bases, and 15 bases lay in between. The CDR3 sequence is 15 residues long. Germline V CDR1 and CDR2: MDHEN, SYDVKM. The CDR3 sequence: CASSLVGPIFGELFF. The CDR3, as DNA: TGTGCCAGCAGTTTGGTGGGGCCGATCTTCGGGGAGCTGTTTTTT.

The chain joins TRBV5-1 to TRBJ1-5, with a possible D match to TRBD1 (5 bases). The CDR3 loop spans 15 amino acids. The germline CDR1 and CDR2 sequences are SGHRS and YFSETQ. V was shortened by 0 bases and J by 5 bases, with 12 bases between the two germline ends. CDR3 nucleotide sequence: TGCGCCAGCAGCTTGGTCTGGGGCCAAGATCAGCCCCAGCATTTT. It specifies CASSLVWGQDQPQHF.

This chain joins TRBV7-6 and TRBJ2-7, with 10 bases aligning to TRBD1. The CDR3 contains 15 residues. Trimming at V came to 5 bases and at J to 3 bases, leaving 7 bases not matched to a gene. Looked up from germline, CDR1 is SGHVS and CDR2 is FNYEAQ. CDR3 sequence (DNA): TGTGCCAGCAGCCGGAGAGGGACAGGGGTCTACGAGCAGTACTTC. This sequence encodes CASSRRGTGVYEQYF.

The chain combines TRBV2 with TRBJ2-6; 9 bases are shared with TRBD1. The CDR3 is 17 residues long. The germline V gene has CDR1 SNHLY and CDR2 FYNNEI. The junction had 7 bases not matched to a gene; V was cut back by 5 bases and J by 2 bases. Here the CDR3 DNA reads TGTGCCAGCAGTATACAGGGGGCGTTAGCTGGGGCCAACGTCCTGACTTTC. Translation gives CASSIQGALAGANVLTF.

This clone was seen a handful of times. This chain connects TRBV4-2 to TRBJ2-2; possible D gene TRBD2, 7 bases. CDR3 length: 17 residues. Germline loops: CDR1 LGHNA, CDR2 YNFKEQ. Trimming stripped 3 bases from V and 4 bases from J, with 18 bases between. The CDR3 DNA reads as TGTGCCAGCAGCCAGCCAGGGGCGGGAGTTAGCACCGGGGAGCTGTTTTTT. Translation gives CASSQPGAGVSTGELFF.

This clone was counted many times. CDR3 loop: CASSLGDRGADGYTF. The CDR3 region has the DNA TGTGCCAGCAGTTTAGGAGACAGGGGAGCGGATGGCTACACCTTC. This sequence joins TRBV28 and TRBJ1-2; 8 nucleotides line up with TRBD1. CDR3 length: 15 amino acids. Per the germline V gene, CDR1 is MDHEN and CDR2 is SYDVKM. With V trimmed by 2 bases and J by 6 bases, 8 bases remained unmatched.

This clone showed up just a few times. The V call is TRBV5-1, the J call TRBJ2-3, with D possibly being TRBD2 (6 bases). V lost 4 bases and J 3 bases, leaving 18 bases between the germline ends. Germline CDR1 reads SGHRS; CDR2 reads YFSETQ. The CDR3 contains 16 residues. The CDR3 region has the DNA TGCGCCAGCAGCCGGGGGTCGGCAGGAGGTACAGATACGCAGTATTTT. Translation gives CASSRGSAGGTDTQYF.

The chain is built from TRBV5-1 and TRBJ1-3; 7 nucleotides line up with TRBD1. The germline V gene has CDR1 SGHRS and CDR2 YFSETQ. V was pared by 3 bases and J by 1 base, with 10 bases of the junction left unmatched. The CDR3 is 17 residues long. CDR3 residues: CASSYYNSGGSGNTIYF. The CDR3 DNA follows: TGCGCCAGCAGCTACTACAATTCAGGGGGATCTGGAAACACCATATATTTT.